This is a list of T cell receptor beta chains from one sample in a study of T cells in Graves' hyperthyroidism and ophthalmopathy. A single record per CDR3 protein comes from TCRdb applying MiXCR to the multiplex PCR reads. The sample shows a few hundred thousand distinct CDR3 sequences, approximately 15% of them seen only once. The sample consisted of blood. These receptors were obtained from a woman in her thirties or forties with Graves' ophthalmopathy. Both conserved end residues are part of each CDR3. A D gene is named only where the DNA matches it firmly. Clone size appears in some rows only: once, few, many, or a class for an expanded clone.

NA,many,TRBJ1-4,TRBV30,TGTGCCTGGGCCGGGACTAGCAATGAAAAACTGTTTTTT,CAWAGTSNEKLFF
NA,NA,TRBJ2-2,TRBV7-2,TGTGCCAGCAGTACACCGGGACCCGGGGAGCTGTTTTTT,CASSTPGPGELFF
NA,many,TRBJ2-1,TRBV28,TGTGCCAGCCGGGACACAATTTACAGTGAGCAGTTCTTC,CASRDTIYSEQFF
TRBD1,many,TRBJ1-2,TRBV5-1,TGCGCCAGCAGCTTGGTGGCGACAGGGAATGGCTACACCTTC,CASSLVATGNGYTF
NA,many,TRBJ2-7,TRBV11-2,TGTGCCAGCAGCGCAACGGCATTCTCCTACGAGCAGTACTTC,CASSATAFSYEQYF
NA,few,TRBJ2-1,TRBV10-1,TGCGCCAGCAGCGCGACTCAGGGAGGCAATGAGCAGTTCTTC,CASSATQGGNEQFF
TRBD2,many,TRBJ2-7,TRBV27,TGTGCCTCAGCCGCCGGGACTATGTCCTACGAGCAGTACTTC,CASAAGTMSYEQYF
NA,many,TRBJ2-3,TRBV5-1,TGCGCCAGCAGTCGAAGACTGAGCACAGATACGCAGTATTTT,CASSRRLSTDTQYF
NA,many,TRBJ1-5,TRBV2,TGTGCCAGCAAAACAGGGTTCAGCAATCAGCCCCAGCATTTT,CASKTGFSNQPQHF
NA,many,TRBJ2-7,TRBV11-2,TGTGCCAGCAGCTCAACGAAGGGGTTATCCTACGAGCAGTACTTC,CASSSTKGLSYEQYF
NA,NA,TRBJ1-5,TRBV6-1,TGTGCCAGCAGCCCCACCGACAGGACGAATCAGCCCCAGCATTTT,CASSPTDRTNQPQHF
NA,many,TRBJ2-1,TRBV5-1,TGCGCCAGCAGCTTGGGCGGGACGGCGTCCAATGAGCAGTTCTTC,CASSLGGTASNEQFF
TRBD1,many,TRBJ2-1,TRBV12-3/TRBV12-4,TGTGCCAGCACCAAGGGGGCGGGCTACAATGAGCAGTTCTTC,CASTKGAGYNEQFF
TRBD1,few,TRBJ1-5,TRBV10-3,TGTGCCATCACTGTGACAGGGGTGGATCAGCCCCAGCATTTT,CAITVTGVDQPQHF
TRBD2,many,TRBJ2-7,TRBV18,TGTGCCAGCTCCCGACTAGCGGGAGGGCCTGACGAGCAGTACTTC,CASSRLAGGPDEQYF
NA,many,TRBJ2-2,TRBV2,TGTGCCAGCAGTTATAACACCGGGGAGCTGTTTTTT,CASSYNTGELFF
NA,NA,TRBJ2-3,TRBV29-1,TGCAGCGCCACCCGACAGTCGGCAGATACGCAGTATTTT,CSATRQSADTQYF
NA,many,TRBJ1-1,TRBV18,TGTGCCAGCTCACCCTCGGTCAGGAACATGAACACTGAAGCTTTCTTT,CASSPSVRNMNTEAFF
TRBD1,NA,TRBJ1-1,TRBV2,TGTGCCAGCAGTGGGACAGGGGGTGAAGCTTTCTTT,CASSGTGGEAFF
NA,NA,TRBJ1-1,TRBV7-9,TGTGCCAGCAGACGAACAGGGTCCCACGGGACTGAAGCTTTCTTT,CASRRTGSHGTEAFF
NA,NA,TRBJ2-3,TRBV9,TGTGCCAGCAGCGTAGCTGAAGGGTACAGGACAGATACGCAGTATTTT,CASSVAEGYRTDTQYF